Included here is one TCR beta chain sequence, with context. Its antigen is as yet unknown. Data came from immunoSEQ multiplex PCR; TCRdb stores just in-frame clones and leaves some out. The sample lists 65,000 or so clones; around nine tenths were seen once. This CDR3 has 16 residues. CDR1 SGHDT and CDR2 YYEEEE come from the germline V gene. Trimming took 4 bases from V and 3 from J; bases not matched to a gene: 11. The time point: after dendritic cell vaccination, including at tumor progression/relapse. No glioblastoma patient carried an isocitrate dehydrogenase mutation. The sample comes from a study of glioma-infiltrating T cells after dendritic cell vaccination. Study results and limitations: Higher TCR clonality did not directly relate to longer survival.

The J gene is TRBJ2-5, the V gene TRBV5-6; 8 bases line up with TRBD1. The sequencing used blood, collected after dendritic cell vaccination. The TCR comes from a human donor with glioblastoma. The CDR3 nucleotides read TGTGCCAGCAGCGACTTACAGGGGGGTAGGAAAGAGACCCAGTACTTC. It translates to CASSDLQGGRKETQYF.